The T cell receptor beta chain under discussion was sequenced for a study of blood T cell repertoires in COVID-19. Under the authors' procedure: Estimates of nucleated cell counts were drawn from the amplification of reference gene primers. The repertoire was sequenced with immunoSEQ multiplex PCR; TCRdb's copy has only in-frame clones and lacks some. The D gene and trimming were derived from the DNA, and the V and J assignments and clone size from that table. The sample lists 300,000 to 450,000 clones, around 85% occurring once. The source material was peripheral blood. The clonotype originates from a woman aged 18-30 years with acute or convalescent COVID-19.

This CDR3 is CASSRQGVDRENTEAFF. The CDR3 nucleotides are TGCGCCAGCTCCCGGCAGGGGGTGGACAGGGAGAACACTGAAGCTTTCTTT. The V gene is TRBV5-1, the J gene TRBJ1-1, with 8 nucleotides matching TRBD1. Trimming removed 7 bases from V and 1 base from J; junction bases left unmatched: 15. The CDR3 length is 17 residues. The V gene's germline CDR1 is SGHRS and CDR2 YFSETQ.